This T cell receptor beta chain was identified in a study of CD8 T cells in ankylosing spondylitis. Concerning this clonotype: Its specificity is unknown.

Quantitative 5'-RACE with molecular barcodes produced the TCR beta libraries. From the 5' RACE reads, TCRdb called clonotypes with MiXCR, one entry per CDR3 protein. This table has about 90,000 distinct CDR3 sequences, about 8.1% appearing once. General observations from the study: Researchers reportedly found disease-linked clones significantly enriched in matched ankylosing spondylitis synovial fluid. Disease-linked clones, CD8+, were relatively rare in peripheral blood. Seemingly distinctive of ankylosing spondylitis blood was a TCR beta motif formed by eight highly homologous variants. Earlier work had already found some motif variants in reactive arthritis synovial fluid and blood.

The clonotype originates from a male donor with ankylosing spondylitis. The sample was blood, either unsorted or a sorted T cell fraction (not recorded which).

In nucleotides, the CDR3 is TGTGCCAGCAGCCTTCGGACTAGCGGGTACCAAGAGACCCAGTACTTC. It is translated as CASSLRTSGYQETQYF. The chain uses TRBV3-1 and TRBJ2-5, with TRBD2 identical over 11 bases. Losses at the gene ends were 4 bases for V and 0 bases for J; bases not matched to a gene: 4. Per germline, CDR1 LGHDT and CDR2 YNNKEL (reference sequence). The length of the CDR3 is 16 residues.